This TCR beta chain was observed in a study of T cell repertoires and HLA-DP antigens (dated by TCRdb to 2016 to 2019). Study-wide context: Using HeLa cells transduced to present allogeneic HLA-DP, the study set up an in vitro model of CD4+ T cell alloreactivity. One alloantigen differed from self by one peptide-binding groove amino acid, whereas the other differed by ten, modelling structurally similar versus dissimilar alloantigens. Of the three donors, two were male and one was female, with ages ranging from the 18-to-29 band to the 60-to-69 band. Average DNA input was around 220 ng for sorted CD137+CD4+ samples, compared with 1,200 ng for pre-culture CD4+ samples.

What the authors observed across the whole study: The study was limited by having only three donors, by relying on a non-physiological HeLa antigen-presenting system, and by using total CD4+ responder cells. Similar clonality (around 0.41) was observed for sorted CD137+ cells against both alloantigens, and this clonality was much higher than that observed in pre-culture samples (approximately 0.043). Average cumulative frequency of clones undetected before culture was approximately 40% against one allele and 50% to 55% against the other. The naive and memory CD4+ repertoires were not analysed as separate populations.

As for this clone: This receptor's antigen is unknown. One base away there is no much larger clone; base qualities are not given.

The immunoSEQ multiplex PCR, with forward primers for 54 TRBV segments and reverse primers for 13 TRBJ segments, was used to amplify TCRB CDR3 regions. Pre-culture CD4+ samples were sequenced at deep resolution with a target of some 200,000 T cell genomes. Amplicons were sequenced on an Illumina HiSeq System, producing 87 bp reads covering the CDR3. Turning to the authors' computational methods: PCR and sequencing errors in the reads were corrected, and CDR3 regions were defined by aligning to IMGT reference sequences. Synthetic template pools were used to estimate counts of templates and unique rearrangements. Clonality was computed as 1 minus Pielou's evenness. The Daley-Smith estimator was used to estimate richness. Morisita's index was used to measure repertoire overlap. Clones found in cultured samples but undetected in the pre-culture repertoire of the corresponding donor were defined as low-abundance clones. The clones in this table, taken by TCRdb from immuneACCESS, are in-frame only. Not every clone is retained; where verified, under half of the shortfall comes from an unresolved V gene, and the cause of the rest is unknown. That table is the source of V, J and clone size, and D and trimming were worked out from the DNA. The sample profile shows roughly 120,000 clones; 80% to 95% of them were found once. The ten largest clonotypes hold roughly 0.3% of the sample.

Untouched CD4+ T cells were isolated from Ficoll-separated PBMC by magnetic bead negative selection, reaching an average purity of about 98%. Using magnetic beads, untouched CD4+ T cells were isolated from Ficoll-separated PBMC at around 98% purity, with only negligible CD8+ contamination. Peripheral blood mononuclear cells came from the buffy coats of three healthy blood donors. Each of the three donors was CMV seronegative. The DNeasy Blood & Tissue Kit was used for extraction of genomic DNA. TCRB sequencing was performed on genomic DNA from sorted CD137+CD4+ cells and pre-culture CD4+ baseline samples from each subject. CDR1 is given as SGHDN and CDR2 as FVKESK, both from the germline V gene. V is clipped by 10 bases and J by 1 base, and the sequence between their germline boundaries is 22 bases long. Measured from the cysteine to the phenylalanine, the CDR3 is 16 residues long. Just CDR3 DNA is preserved here, 48 bases in frame from base 1.

The TCR comes from a young woman in good health and CMV-seronegative. Sequences were obtained from CD4+ T cells from PBMCs. The V and J segments used are TRBV14 and TRBJ1-2, with a weak D call of TRBD1 (5 bases match). The CDR3 loop reads CAILVSQGPLNYGYTF. The nucleotide sequence is given as TGTGCCATCCTTGTGTCCCAGGGCCCCCTTAACTATGGCTACACCTTC.